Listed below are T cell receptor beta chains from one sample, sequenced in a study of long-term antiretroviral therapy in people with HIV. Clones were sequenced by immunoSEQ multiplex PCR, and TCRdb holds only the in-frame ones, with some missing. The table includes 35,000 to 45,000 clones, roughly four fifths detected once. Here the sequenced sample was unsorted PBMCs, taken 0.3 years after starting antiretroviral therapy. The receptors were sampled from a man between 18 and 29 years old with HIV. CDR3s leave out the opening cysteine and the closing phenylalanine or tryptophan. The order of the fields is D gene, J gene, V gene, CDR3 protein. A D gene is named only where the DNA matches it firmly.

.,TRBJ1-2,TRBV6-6,ASSYSYPGVNYGYT
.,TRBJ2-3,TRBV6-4,ASSEGGIGWDTQY
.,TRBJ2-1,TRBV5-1,ASSLAYNEQF
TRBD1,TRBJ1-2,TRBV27,ASSSWTGGNGYT
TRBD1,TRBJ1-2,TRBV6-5,ASSRDREDDGYT
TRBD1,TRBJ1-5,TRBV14,ASSHGQDNQPQH
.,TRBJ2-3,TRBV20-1,SATSYDTQY
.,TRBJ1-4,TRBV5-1,ASSLSSASTNEKLF
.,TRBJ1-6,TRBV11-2,ASSLGVQVRQKNSPLH
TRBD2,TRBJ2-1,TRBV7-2,ASSLPLRTSGGAYEQF
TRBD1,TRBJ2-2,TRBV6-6,ASSYSGTGPGELF
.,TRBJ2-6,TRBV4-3,ASSQDPRDSSGANVLT
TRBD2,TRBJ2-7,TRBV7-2,ASSPSILAGYAYEQY
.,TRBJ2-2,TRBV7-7,ASSFDRPNTGELF
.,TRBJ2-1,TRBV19,ASSTLRELAINEQF
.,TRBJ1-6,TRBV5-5,ASDSTITAYNSPLH
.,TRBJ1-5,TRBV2,ASGFRDQGQPQH
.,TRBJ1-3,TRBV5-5,ASSLGPGTLGGNTIY
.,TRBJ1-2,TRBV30,AWSLAFYGYT
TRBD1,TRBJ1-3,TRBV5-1,ASSIGQANGNTIY
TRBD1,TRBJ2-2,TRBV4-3,ASSQSGQGARELF
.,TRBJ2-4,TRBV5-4,ASGRQNIQY
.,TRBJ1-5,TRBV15,ATSRDRGGIGGPQH
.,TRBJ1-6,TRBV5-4,ASSLEPGINNSPLH
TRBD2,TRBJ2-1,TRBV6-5,ASSLLAGDNEQF
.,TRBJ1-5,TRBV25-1,ASSASGGASNQPQH
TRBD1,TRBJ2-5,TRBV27,ASSYPGQGRETQY
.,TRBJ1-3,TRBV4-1,ASSPGPGQGPGNTIY
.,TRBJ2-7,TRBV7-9,ASSLVLAPSYEQY
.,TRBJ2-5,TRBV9,ASSVNPKGQETQY
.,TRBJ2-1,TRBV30,AWSVERIEQF
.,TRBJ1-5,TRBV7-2,ASSLARRGHQPQH
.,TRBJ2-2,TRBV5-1,ASSGQQNTGELF
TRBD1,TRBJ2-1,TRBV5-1,ASTSGTGGWGSYNEQF
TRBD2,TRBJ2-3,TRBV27,ASSLEAGATDTQY
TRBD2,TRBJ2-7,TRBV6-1,ASSENYYGTSIPEQY
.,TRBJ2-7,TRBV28,ASSLDGSNYEQY
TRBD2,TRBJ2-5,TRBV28,ASSLAGASGQETQY
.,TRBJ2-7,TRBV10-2,ASAIGAAAYEQY
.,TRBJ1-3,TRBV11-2,ASEGPLNTIY
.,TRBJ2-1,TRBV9,ASSAYYGDEQF
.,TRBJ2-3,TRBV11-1,ASSPKDWRTRTDTQY